This section outlines one TCR beta chain sequence together with its context. These data belong to a study of blood T cell repertoires in COVID-19. Study-level background: Acute and convalescent COVID-19 samples came from the United States, Italy and Spain. PBMCs, B-cell-depleted T cells, or T cells were the source of the cDNA or gDNA that made up the material.

CDR3 length: 15 amino acids. Germline-derived CDR1 and CDR2 are SGHRS and YFSETQ. V dropped 0 bases and J dropped 8; count of bases not matched to a gene: 7. The authors' processing: Amplification with reference gene primers provided the estimates of nucleated cell counts. TCRdb's table, derived via immunoSEQ multiplex PCR, lists solely in-frame clones and lacks some. From that table come the V and J calls and clone size; the DNA was used to work out D and trimming. This sample has hundreds of thousands of clones, with approximately 90% found just once. The source is a man aged 55 to 70 who had recovered from COVID-19. The chain links TRBV5-1 to TRBJ1-4; 7 positions agree with TRBD1. Sequencing input: peripheral blood. The CDR3 coding sequence is TGCGCCAGCAGCTTGGTCGGGACAGAGGGAGAAAAACTGTTTTTT. This translates into CASSLVGTEGEKLFF.